A selection of T cell receptor beta chains follows, all from one sample in a study of OX40 agonist ivuxolimab in advanced cancers. The data were produced by immunoSEQ multiplex PCR, yet TCRdb's version contains in-frame clones alone and is incomplete. Of nearly 65,000 clones listed, 90% to 95% were seen once; the top ten hold over 3.5%. Specimen: CD4+ or CD8+ T cells sorted from blood, collected in a trial of the OX40 agonist ivuxolimab. The source is an adult with an advanced solid tumor such as melanoma, head and neck, liver or kidney cancer. Both conserved end residues are trimmed from each CDR3. A clone size is listed for some rows: how often the clone was seen (once, few, many), or a class if it is expanded.

12	TRBV4-2	TRBJ2-2	-	ASSQEREPGELF
14	TRBV4-1	TRBJ2-7	-	ASSQGATNLAYEQY
17	TRBV7-9	TRBJ2-2	-	ASSSRVRPDTSNTGELF
12	TRBV7-6	TRBJ1-1	-	ASSLSQGSPEAF
14	TRBV6-4	TRBJ2-1	-	ASSTDAGGAYNEQF
14	TRBV7-8	TRBJ2-3	-	ASSARDSEITDTQY
12	TRBV4-1	TRBJ2-7	-	ASSPSAGTYEQY
12	TRBV7-9	TRBJ1-1	-	ASSLAIDRTEAF
12	TRBV27	TRBJ1-1	once	ASSFVGVNTEAF
13	TRBV27	TRBJ1-1	-	ASSLSAVVSTEAF
15	TRBV4-3	TRBJ1-6	-	ASSQGGWGSYNSPLH
10	TRBV27	TRBJ2-3	-	ASSPPTDTQY
15	TRBV7-2	TRBJ2-3	-	ASSLGVAGTSTDTQY
14	TRBV5-8	TRBJ2-3	-	ASSSPDAWITDTQY
10	TRBV29-1	TRBJ1-2	-	SARTALYGYT
16	TRBV4-1	TRBJ1-5	-	ASSPPGTGGFINQPQH
16	TRBV5-1	TRBJ1-1	-	ASSWPNTSGGRGTEAF
14	TRBV11-3	TRBJ2-1	-	ASSHRGLANYNEQF
12	TRBV9	TRBJ2-2	-	ACTTGDNTGELF
12	TRBV21-1	TRBJ2-7	once	ASSNVGGDYEQY
12	TRBV6-5	-	once	ASSYSAGIYEQY
10	TRBV29-1	TRBJ2-2	-	SVPHSTGELF
13	TRBV4-1	TRBJ1-5	-	ASSPSMSGNQPQH
15	TRBV5-1	TRBJ2-2	-	ASGPPRTGLNTGELF
17	TRBV4-2	TRBJ2-5	-	ASSQALLAGGEVEETQY
17	TRBV4-3	TRBJ2-3	-	ASSQEVFMATPNTDTQY
12	TRBV4-3	TRBJ2-7	-	ASSQDRQSYEQY
12	TRBV6-6	TRBJ1-3	-	ASSYKSSGNTIY
13	TRBV27	TRBJ1-5	-	ASSLSSGRNQPQH
19	TRBV28	TRBJ2-7	-	ASSLGFGLAGGLYHSYEQY
11	TRBV9	TRBJ2-1	-	ASSTGSYNEQF
12	TRBV12-5	TRBJ2-1	-	ASGLLDAYNEQF
12	TRBV18	TRBJ1-1	-	ASSPPGGKAEAF
11	TRBV29-1	TRBJ2-7	-	SVAFGQGGEQY
13	TRBV6-5	TRBJ1-2	-	ASSYSPGADYGYT
10	TRBV4-1	TRBJ1-1	-	ASSQGASEAF
12	TRBV9	TRBJ1-6	-	ASSVFRGDSPLH
13	TRBV2	TRBJ1-2	-	ASSETGQSDYGYT
14	TRBV6-4	TRBJ2-1	-	ASSDSVSGGYNEQF
10	TRBV13	TRBJ2-7	once	ASTGTNSEQY
10	TRBV13	TRBJ1-2	-	ASGAWLYGYT
13	TRBV5-1	TRBJ2-7	-	ASSLAPSGSNEQY
11	TRBV5-8	TRBJ2-1	-	ASSLQGADEQF
14	TRBV9	TRBJ2-2	-	ASSHTRGQDFGELF
13	TRBV5-4	TRBJ2-1	-	ASSVGQALYNEQF
10	TRBV5-4	TRBJ2-7	-	ASSSSGIEQY
12	TRBV28	TRBJ2-2	once	ASSLTGGPGELF
10	TRBV21-1	TRBJ1-4	-	ASSKVTEKLF
13	TRBV30	TRBJ2-3	-	AWSVTGRAADTQY
10	TRBV25-1	TRBJ2-5	-	ASNGQGETQY
13	TRBV19	TRBJ2-1	-	ASSATGRRGNEQF
13	TRBV6-5	TRBJ1-4	-	ASSPTGQGYEKLF
12	TRBV7-6	TRBJ2-7	-	ASSTDRGPYEQY
15	TRBV7-8	TRBJ2-7	-	ASSLTQSGPLQYEQY
12	TRBV6-5	TRBJ2-1	-	ASSYTGPYNEQF
13	TRBV19	TRBJ2-2	-	ASTGGASGTGELF
12	TRBV4-2	TRBJ2-7	-	ASSQGESSYEQY
12	TRBV6-5	TRBJ1-1	-	ASSPLPENTEAF